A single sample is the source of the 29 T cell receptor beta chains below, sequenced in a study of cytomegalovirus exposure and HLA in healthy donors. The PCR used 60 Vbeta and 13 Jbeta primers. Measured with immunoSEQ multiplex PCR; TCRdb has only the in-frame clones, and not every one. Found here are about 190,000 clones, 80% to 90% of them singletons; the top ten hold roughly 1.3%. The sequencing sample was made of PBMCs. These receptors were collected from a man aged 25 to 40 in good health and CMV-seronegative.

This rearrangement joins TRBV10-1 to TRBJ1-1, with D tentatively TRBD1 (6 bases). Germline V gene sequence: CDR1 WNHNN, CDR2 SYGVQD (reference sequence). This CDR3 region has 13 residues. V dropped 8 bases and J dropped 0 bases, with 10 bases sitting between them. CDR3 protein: CASRQAMNTEAFF. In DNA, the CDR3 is TGCGCCAGCCGACAGGCGATGAACACTGAAGCTTTCTTT.

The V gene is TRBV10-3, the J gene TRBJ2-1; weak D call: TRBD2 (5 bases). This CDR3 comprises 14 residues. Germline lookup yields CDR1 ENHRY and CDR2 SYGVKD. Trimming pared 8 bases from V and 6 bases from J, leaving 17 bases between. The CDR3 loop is CAIRGATTSNEQFF. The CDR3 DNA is TGTGCCATCCGAGGCGCGACTACTAGCAATGAGCAGTTCTTC.

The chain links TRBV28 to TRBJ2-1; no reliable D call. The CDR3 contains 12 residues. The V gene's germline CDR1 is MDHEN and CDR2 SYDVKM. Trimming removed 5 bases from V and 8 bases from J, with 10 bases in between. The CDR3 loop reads CASSPSSYEQFF. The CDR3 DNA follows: TGTGCCAGCAGTCCAAGTAGCTATGAGCAGTTCTTC.

As DNA, the CDR3 is TGCGCCAGCAGCCCCTCCCAGACCCGAGGTAGGATCAATGAGCAGTTCTTC. Its protein product is CASSPSQTRGRINEQFF. The chain couples TRBV5-1 to TRBJ2-1, with D uncertain. Trimming pared 4 bases from V and 6 bases from J, leaving 23 bases between. CDR3 length: 17 residues. The germline V gene encodes CDR1 SGHRS and CDR2 YFSETQ.

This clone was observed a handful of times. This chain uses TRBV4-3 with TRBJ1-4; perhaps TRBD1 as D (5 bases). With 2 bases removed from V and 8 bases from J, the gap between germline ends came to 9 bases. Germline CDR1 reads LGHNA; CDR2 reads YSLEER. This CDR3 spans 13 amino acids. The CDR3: CASSQIRGEKLFF. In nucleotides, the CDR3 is TGCGCCAGCAGCCAAATTCGGGGGGAAAAACTGTTTTTT.

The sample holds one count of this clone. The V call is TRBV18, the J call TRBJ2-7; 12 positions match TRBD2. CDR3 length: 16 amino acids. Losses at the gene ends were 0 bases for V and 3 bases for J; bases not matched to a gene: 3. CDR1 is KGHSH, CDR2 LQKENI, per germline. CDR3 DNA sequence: TGTGCCAGCTCACCACCCGGGACTAGCGGGCTCTACGAGCAGTACTTC. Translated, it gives CASSPPGTSGLYEQYF.

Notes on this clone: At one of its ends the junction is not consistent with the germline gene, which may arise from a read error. The CDR3 loop is CSSSLRPTSQALSYEQYF. The CDR3 coding sequence is TGTTCCAGCAGCCTCCGACCGACTAGTCAGGCACTCTCCTACGAGCAGTACTTC. The chain uses TRBV7-9 and TRBJ2-7, with D maybe TRBD2 (6 bases). This CDR3 is built from 18 residues. From germline, CDR1 is SEHNR and CDR2 FQNEAQ (reference sequence). Using reference TRBV7-9 and TRBJ2-7 for the parts outside the CDR3, the full variable domain is DTGVSQNPRHKITKRGQNVTFRCDPISEHNRLYWYRQTLGQGPEFLTYFQNEAQLEKSRLLSDRFSAERPKGSFSTLEIQRTEQGDSAMYLCSSSLRPTSQALSYEQYFGPGTRLTVT.

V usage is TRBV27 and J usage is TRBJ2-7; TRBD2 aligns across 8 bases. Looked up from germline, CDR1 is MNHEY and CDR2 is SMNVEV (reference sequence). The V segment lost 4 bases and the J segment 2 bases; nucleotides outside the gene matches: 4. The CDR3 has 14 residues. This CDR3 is CASSSGAGAYEQYF. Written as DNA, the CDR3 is TGTGCCAGCAGTTCGGGAGCGGGGGCCTACGAGCAGTACTTC.

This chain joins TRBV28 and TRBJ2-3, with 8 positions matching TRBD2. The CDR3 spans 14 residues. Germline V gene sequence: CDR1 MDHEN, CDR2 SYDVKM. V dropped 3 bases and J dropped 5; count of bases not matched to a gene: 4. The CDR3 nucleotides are TGTGCCAGCAGTTTCCCGGGACTAGTAGATACGCAGTATTTT. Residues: CASSFPGLVDTQYF.

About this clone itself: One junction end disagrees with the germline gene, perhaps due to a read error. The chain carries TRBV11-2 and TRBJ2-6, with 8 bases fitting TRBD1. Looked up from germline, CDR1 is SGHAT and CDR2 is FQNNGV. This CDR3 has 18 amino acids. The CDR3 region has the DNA TGTGCCAGCAGCTCTCGCAAAAAACAGGGGGGTGGGGCCAACGGCCTGACTTTC. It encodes CASSSRKKQGGGANGLTF.

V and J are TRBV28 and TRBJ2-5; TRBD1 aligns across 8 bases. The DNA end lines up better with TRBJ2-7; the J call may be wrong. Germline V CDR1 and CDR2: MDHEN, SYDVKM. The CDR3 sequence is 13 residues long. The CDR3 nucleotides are TGTGCCAGCAGTACGGACAGGGCCTACGAGCAGTACTTC. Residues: CASSTDRAYEQYF.

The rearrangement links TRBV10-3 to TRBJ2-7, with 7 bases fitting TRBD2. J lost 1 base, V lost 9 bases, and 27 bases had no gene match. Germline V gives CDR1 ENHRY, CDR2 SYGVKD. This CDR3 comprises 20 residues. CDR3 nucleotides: TGTGCCATACATCAGCGGGGATGGGTCAGAGAGTTGCTCGTATCCTACGAGCAGTACTTC. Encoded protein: CAIHQRGWVRELLVSYEQYF.

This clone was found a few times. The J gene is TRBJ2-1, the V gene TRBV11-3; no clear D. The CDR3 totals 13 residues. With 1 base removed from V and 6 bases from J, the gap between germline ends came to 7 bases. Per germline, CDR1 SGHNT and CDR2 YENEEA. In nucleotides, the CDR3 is TGTGCCAGCAGCTTAGGGCGGTTCAATGAGCAGTTCTTC. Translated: CASSLGRFNEQFF.

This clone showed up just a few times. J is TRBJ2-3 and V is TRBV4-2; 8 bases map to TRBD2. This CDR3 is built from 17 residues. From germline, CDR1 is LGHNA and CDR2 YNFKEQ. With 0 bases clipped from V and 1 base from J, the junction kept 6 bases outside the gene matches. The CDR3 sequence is CASSQDPSGRRTDTQYF. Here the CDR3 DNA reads TGTGCCAGCAGCCAAGATCCTAGCGGGCGACGCACAGATACGCAGTATTTT.

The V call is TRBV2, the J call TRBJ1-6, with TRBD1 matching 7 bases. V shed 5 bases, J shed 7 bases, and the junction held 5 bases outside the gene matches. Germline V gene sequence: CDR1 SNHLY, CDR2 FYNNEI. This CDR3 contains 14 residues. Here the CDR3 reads CASSLTGPNSPLHF. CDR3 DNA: TGTGCCAGCAGTCTGACAGGGCCGAATTCACCCCTCCACTTT.

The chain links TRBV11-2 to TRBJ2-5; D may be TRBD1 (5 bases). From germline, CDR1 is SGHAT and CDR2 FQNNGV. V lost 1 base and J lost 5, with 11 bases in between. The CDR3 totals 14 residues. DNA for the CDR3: TGTGCCAGCAGCTTAGGGGGCAGACGGGAGACCCAGTACTTC. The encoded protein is CASSLGGRRETQYF.

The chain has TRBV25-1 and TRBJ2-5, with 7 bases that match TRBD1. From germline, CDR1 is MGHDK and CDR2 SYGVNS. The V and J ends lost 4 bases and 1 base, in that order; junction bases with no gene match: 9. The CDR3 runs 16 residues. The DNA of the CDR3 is TGTGCCAGCAGTGCGACTCACGGGACAGCCCAAGAGACCCAGTACTTC. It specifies CASSATHGTAQETQYF.

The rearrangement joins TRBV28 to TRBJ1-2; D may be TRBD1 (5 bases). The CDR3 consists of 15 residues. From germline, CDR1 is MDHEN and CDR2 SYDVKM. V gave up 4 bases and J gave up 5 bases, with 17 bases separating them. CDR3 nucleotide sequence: TGTGCCAGCAGTTCACAGGTGGCAGGGAGGTATGGCTACACCTTC. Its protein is CASSSQVAGRYGYTF.

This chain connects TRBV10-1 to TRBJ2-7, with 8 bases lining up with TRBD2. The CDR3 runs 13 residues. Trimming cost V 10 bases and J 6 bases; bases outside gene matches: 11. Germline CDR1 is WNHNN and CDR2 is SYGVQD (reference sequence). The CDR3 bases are TGCGCCACCCAGACTAGCGCTCCGTCCGAGCAGTACTTC. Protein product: CATQTSAPSEQYF.

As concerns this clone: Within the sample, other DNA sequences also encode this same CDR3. Written as DNA, the CDR3 is TGTGCCAGTAGTATCGCGGGCGCTTACGAGCAGTACTTC. This gives the protein CASSIAGAYEQYF. The rearrangement links TRBV19 to TRBJ2-7; D is perhaps TRBD2 (5 bases). Trimming cost V 3 bases and J 4 bases, with 10 bases left between them. From germline, CDR1 is LNHDA and CDR2 SQIVND (reference sequence). There are 13 residues in the CDR3. Using reference TRBV19 and TRBJ2-7 for the parts outside the CDR3, the full variable domain is DGGITQSPKYLFRKEGQNVTLSCEQNLNHDAMYWYRQDPGQGLRLIYYSQIVNDFQKGDIAEGYSVSREKKESFPLTVTSAQKNPTAFYLCASSIAGAYEQYFGPGTRLTVT.

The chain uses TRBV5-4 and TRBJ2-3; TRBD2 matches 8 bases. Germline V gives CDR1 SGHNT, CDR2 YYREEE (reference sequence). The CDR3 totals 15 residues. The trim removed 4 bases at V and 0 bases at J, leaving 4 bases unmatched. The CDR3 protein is CASSPSSGSTDTQYF. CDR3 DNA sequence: TGTGCCAGCAGCCCCTCTAGCGGGAGCACAGATACGCAGTATTTT.

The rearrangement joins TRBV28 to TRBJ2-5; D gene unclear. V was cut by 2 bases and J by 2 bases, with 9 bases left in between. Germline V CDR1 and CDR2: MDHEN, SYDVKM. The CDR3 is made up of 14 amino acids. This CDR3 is CASSLGGPQETQYF. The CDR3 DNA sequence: TGTGCCAGCAGTTTAGGCGGTCCTCAAGAGACCCAGTACTTC.

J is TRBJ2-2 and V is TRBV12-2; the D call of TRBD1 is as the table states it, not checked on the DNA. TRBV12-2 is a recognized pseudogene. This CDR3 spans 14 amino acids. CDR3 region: CASPGCGANGELFF. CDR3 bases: TGTGCAAGCCCCGGTTGTGGGGCGAACGGGGAGCTGTTTTTT.

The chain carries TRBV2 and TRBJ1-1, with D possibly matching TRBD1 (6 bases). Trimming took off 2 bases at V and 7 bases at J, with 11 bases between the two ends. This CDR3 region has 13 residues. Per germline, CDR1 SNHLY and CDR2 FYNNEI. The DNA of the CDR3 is TGTGCCAGCAGTGAAAGAGGGGGGGGTGAAGCTTTCTTT. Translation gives CASSERGGGEAFF.

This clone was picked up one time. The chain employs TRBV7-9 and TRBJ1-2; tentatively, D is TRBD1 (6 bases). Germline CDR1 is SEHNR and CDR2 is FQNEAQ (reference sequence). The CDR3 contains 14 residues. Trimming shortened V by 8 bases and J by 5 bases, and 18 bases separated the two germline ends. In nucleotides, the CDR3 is TGTGCCAGCGGGGCGGACAGTGCGACGTATGGCTACACCTTC. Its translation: CASGADSATYGYTF.

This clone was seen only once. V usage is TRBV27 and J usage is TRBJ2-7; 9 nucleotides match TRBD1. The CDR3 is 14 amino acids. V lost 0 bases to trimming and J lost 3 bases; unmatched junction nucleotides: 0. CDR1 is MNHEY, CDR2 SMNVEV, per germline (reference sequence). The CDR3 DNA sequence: TGTGCCAGCAGTTTATCGACAGGGGGCTACGAGCAGTACTTC. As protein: CASSLSTGGYEQYF.

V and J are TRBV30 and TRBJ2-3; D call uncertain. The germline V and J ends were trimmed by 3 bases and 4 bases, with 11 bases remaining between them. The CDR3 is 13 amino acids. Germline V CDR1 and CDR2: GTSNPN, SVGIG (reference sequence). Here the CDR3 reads CAWRPAFPDTQYF. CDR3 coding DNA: TGTGCCTGGAGGCCCGCGTTTCCAGATACGCAGTATTTT.

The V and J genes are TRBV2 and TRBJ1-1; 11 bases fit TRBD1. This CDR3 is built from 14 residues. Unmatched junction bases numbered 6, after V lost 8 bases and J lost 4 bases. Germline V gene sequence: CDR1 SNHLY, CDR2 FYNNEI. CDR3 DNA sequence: TGTGCCAGCGGAAGGACAGGGGGCTTCACTGAAGCTTTCTTT. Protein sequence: CASGRTGGFTEAFF.

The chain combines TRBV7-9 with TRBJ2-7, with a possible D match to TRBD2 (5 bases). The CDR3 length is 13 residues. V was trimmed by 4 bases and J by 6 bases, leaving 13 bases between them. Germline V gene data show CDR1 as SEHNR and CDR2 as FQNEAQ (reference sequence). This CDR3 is CASSYPAGGEQYF. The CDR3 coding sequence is TGTGCCAGCAGCTACCCTGCGGGTGGCGAGCAGTACTTC.